The present TCR beta chain was sequenced within a study of metastatic and nonmetastatic thyroid tumors (TCRdb year 2020). Background for the entire study: Repertoires from peripheral blood and from tumor or nodule tissue samples of malignant and benign thyroid patients were compared.

Library method: PCR. Sequenced using an Illumina HiSeq 4000. The TCR beta-chain CDR3 region of each patient was profiled by high-throughput sequencing. Under the source paper's analysis protocol: Drawing on CDR3 differences between clinicopathological groups, the researchers built a classifier meant to tell apart patients with distant-metastatic papillary thyroid cancer. The Shannon index was used to measure repertoire diversity, and the Morisita-Horn index was used to measure how similar tumor and blood repertoires were. TCRdb passed the public sequencing reads through fastp at Q25 and MiXCR, retaining productive beta sequences. TCRdb's processing, not the authors', yielded these V and J calls. The sample profile shows approximately 8,500 clones; over 20% of them were found once. The ten top clones hold 15% to 18% of the sample. The investigation overall reported the following: In both blood and tumor samples, malignant tumors were reported to have significantly higher TCR beta diversity than benign nodules.

Comment on this clone: The clone's antigen remains unknown. Per-nucleotide qualities are absent, and no much larger clonotype sits a single base away.

No treatment had been received by any patient before thyroid surgery. Using T-cell receptor beta sequencing, the researchers looked back retrospectively at clinical samples from patients, gathered between the early 2010s and the late 2010s. The specimen was tumor tissue. This TCR was sampled from a female donor with papillary thyroid cancer or a benign thyroid nodule (not recorded which). Some clones in this sample may be carry-over from other donors' samples.

The DNA reads as follows: TGTGCCAGCACGGAGGGCCATACGCAGTATTTT. Its protein is CASTEGHTQYF. The sequence is built from TRBV19 and TRBJ2-3; perhaps TRBD2 is the D gene, with 6 bases matching. Trimming removed 9 bases from V and 7 bases from J, leaving 11 bases between the germline ends. The CDR3 measures 11 amino acids from cysteine to phenylalanine. Only the CDR3 region is kept as DNA, spanning 33 bases read in frame from base 1. As encoded in the germline V gene (reference sequence), CDR1 is LNHDA while CDR2 is SQIVND.